This T cell receptor (beta chain) was profiled in a study of cytomegalovirus exposure and HLA in healthy donors. Study-wide results and caveats: In vitro assays verified that a few CMV-associated chains recognized CMV antigens specifically.

Details on this clone: Its antigen is as yet unknown.

This CDR3 is built from 17 residues. Germline V gene sequence: CDR1 ENHRY, CDR2 SYGVKD. V was pared by 2 bases and J by 5 bases, with 11 bases of the junction left unmatched. 13 Jbeta primers and 60 Vbeta primers were used for the PCR. The assay was immunoSEQ multiplex PCR, and TCRdb's table has in-frame clones only and misses some. The profile shows 150,000 to 200,000 clones, approximately 80% of them singletons. The receptor comes from a female donor in good health and CMV-seronegative. Sequenced input: PBMCs. The J gene is TRBJ2-3, the V gene TRBV10-3; 9 nucleotides agree with TRBD1. The CDR3 nucleotides are TGTGCCATCAGTGAGACTCAGACAGGGGGGTTTTTAGATACGCAGTATTTT. This codes for CAISETQTGGFLDTQYF.